This TCR beta chain was documented in a study of T cells of healthy individuals. This clonotype showed up just a few times. This CDR3 region has 14 residues. Trimming removed 3 bases from V and 2 bases from J, with 10 bases in between. From germline, CDR1 is SGHTA and CDR2 FQGNSA. TCRdb re-called the 5' RACE reads with MiXCR, one entry per CDR3 protein. The sample has around 98,000 distinct CDR3 sequences, 15% to 20% seen once. The chain employs TRBV7-2 and TRBJ1-1, with D possibly TRBD1 on 5 matching bases. The source of this sequence is a human donor in good health. The CDR3 nucleotides read TGTGCCAGCAGCTTGGGGCCGACCAACACTGAAGCTTTCTTT. This codes for CASSLGPTNTEAFF.